Included here is one T cell receptor beta chain sequence, with context. Data came from immunoSEQ multiplex PCR; TCRdb stores just in-frame clones and leaves some out. Among some 80,000 clones, around 94% were seen once, and the ten largest hold approximately 0.15%. This record belongs to a study of T cell changes during pregnancy in multiple sclerosis. CDR3 length: 12 amino acids. V shed 2 bases and J shed 9 bases, with 8 bases lying between them. CDR1 SGHVS and CDR2 FQNEAQ come from the germline V gene. The clonotype originates from a female donor with multiple sclerosis, enrolled in a pregnancy study. The source was CD4+ T cells from peripheral blood mononuclear cells, collected after pregnancy. The chain links TRBV7-8 to TRBJ2-1; D is unclear. The CDR3 DNA reads as TGTGCCAGCAGCTTAAGCGTCGTTGAGCAGTTCTTC. It is translated as CASSLSVVEQFF. Combining the CDR3 with reference TRBV7-8 and TRBJ2-1 gives the whole variable domain GAGVSQSPRYKVAKRGQDVALRCDPISGHVSLFWYQQALGQGPEFLTYFQNEAQLDKSGLPSDRFFAERPEGSVSTLKIQRTQQEDSAVYLCASSLSVVEQFFGPGTRLTVL.